Following are 10 T cell receptor beta chains from one sample sequenced in a study of cytomegalovirus exposure and HLA in healthy donors. The PCR made use of 60 Vbeta and 13 Jbeta primers. This table comes from immunoSEQ multiplex PCR, and its TCRdb copy is limited to in-frame clones, with some not included. The sample includes 100,000 to 150,000 clones, about 80% of them seen just once. The sequenced sample consisted of PBMCs. Every receptor here comes from a human donor in good health.

The rearrangement joins TRBV7-2 to TRBJ2-3, with D possibly being TRBD2 (6 bases). This CDR3 has 13 residues. Germline values: CDR1 SGHTA, CDR2 FQGNSA. Deletions cut 1 base from V and 6 bases from J, with 8 bases between. The CDR3 bases are TGTGCCAGCAGCTTAGGACTAGATGATACGCAGTATTTT. It specifies CASSLGLDDTQYF.

The chain couples TRBV7-9 to TRBJ2-3; TRBD1 agrees at 7 bases. This CDR3 comprises 15 residues. Looked up from germline, CDR1 is SEHNR and CDR2 is FQNEAQ (reference sequence). With V trimmed by 3 bases and J by 5 bases, 8 bases remained unmatched. For the CDR3, the DNA is TGTGCCAGCAGCTTCGGTCAGGGGGTGGAAGATACGCAGTATTTT. Amino acid sequence: CASSFGQGVEDTQYF.

The J gene is TRBJ2-1, the V gene TRBV19; D perhaps matches TRBD2 (5 bases). The CDR3 length is 13 residues. The germline V and J ends were trimmed by 5 bases and 8 bases, with 13 bases remaining between them. Germline V gene lookup returns CDR1 LNHDA and CDR2 SQIVND (reference sequence). The CDR3 DNA sequence: TGTGCCAGTAGTTCGGGGTCCCCACATGAGCAGTTCTTC. Protein product: CASSSGSPHEQFF.

The chain recombines TRBV6-6 with TRBJ1-5; 9 bases match TRBD1. Looked up from germline, CDR1 is MNHNY and CDR2 is SVGAGI (reference sequence). The CDR3 runs to 13 residues. Unmatched junction bases numbered 3, after V lost 8 bases and J lost 4 bases. CDR3 DNA: TGTGCCAGCGACAGGGGGGGGAATCAGCCCCAGCATTTT. Its translation is CASDRGGNQPQHF.

This chain uses TRBV27 with TRBJ1-1; tentatively, D is TRBD1 (6 bases). Trimming took off 3 bases at V and 10 bases at J, with 18 bases between the two ends. Germline CDR1 reads MNHEY; CDR2 reads SMNVEV (reference sequence). CDR3 length equals 14 residues. In nucleotides, the CDR3 is TGTGCCAGCAGTTTTCACCCAAGGGACACCGGAGCTTTCTTT. This translates into CASSFHPRDTGAFF.

This chain uses TRBV19 with TRBJ2-3, with D tentatively TRBD2 (5 bases). The CDR3 totals 10 residues. Germline values: CDR1 LNHDA, CDR2 SQIVND (reference sequence). CDR3 nucleotide sequence: TGTGCGACTACCTCCGATACGCAGTATTTT. Its protein product is CATTSDTQYF.

The V and J genes are TRBV5-8 and TRBJ1-1, with unresolved D. This CDR3 has 12 amino acids. V was trimmed by 5 bases and J by 0 bases, leaving 5 bases between them. Germline V gene sequence: CDR1 SGHTS, CDR2 YDEGEE. CDR3 loop: CASSYLNTEAFF. The CDR3 bases are TGTGCCAGCAGTTATTTGAACACTGAAGCTTTCTTT.

This clone has only a few counts. The rearrangement joins TRBV29-1 to TRBJ1-4, with D maybe TRBD1 (5 bases). Germline-derived CDR1 and CDR2 are SQVTM and ANQGSEA. V dropped 4 bases and J dropped 4 bases, with 7 bases sitting between them. The CDR3 runs to 12 residues. The CDR3 loop reads CSVGQGNEKLFF. The CDR3 DNA reads TGCAGCGTTGGGCAGGGTAATGAAAAACTGTTTTTT.

The V gene is TRBV6-5, the J gene TRBJ1-4; D unresolved. V was cut by 2 bases and J by 8 bases, with 12 bases left in between. Germline V gives CDR1 MNHEY, CDR2 SVGAGI. The CDR3 extends over 14 amino acids. The CDR3 here is CASSYPGSSEKLFF. The CDR3 region has the DNA TGTGCCAGCAGTTACCCGGGTTCAAGCGAAAAACTGTTTTTT.

The chain uses TRBV28 and TRBJ2-2; D gene ambiguous. The CDR3 runs 15 residues. Trimming removed 2 bases at V and 4 bases at J, with 11 bases between. CDR1 is MDHEN, CDR2 SYDVKM, per germline. CDR3 in DNA: TGTGCCAGCAGTTTAGTGGCCTCTGGCACCGGGGAGCTGTTTTTT. Amino acids: CASSLVASGTGELFF.